This paragraph reports one T cell receptor beta chain. The authors' processing: Estimates of nucleated cell counts were drawn from the amplification of reference gene primers. Only in-frame clones appear in the TCRdb table, and some are missing; sequencing was by immunoSEQ multiplex PCR. The V and J calls and clone size were taken over from that table, and D and trimming were inferred from the DNA. The table lists 410,000 or so clones, around 91% of them singletons. The germline V and J ends were trimmed by 0 bases and 2 bases, with 11 bases remaining between them. The CDR3 has 15 amino acids. From germline, CDR1 is GTSNPN and CDR2 SVGIG (reference sequence). The data belong to a study of blood T cell repertoires in COVID-19. For the study at large: The United States, Italy and Spain supplied acute and convalescent COVID-19 samples. Sources were T cells, B-cell-depleted T cells, or PBMCs; the material itself was cDNA or gDNA.

The J gene is TRBJ1-5, the V gene TRBV30; D might be TRBD1 (6 bases). The sequencing sample was made of peripheral blood. This TCR derives from a woman in her thirties or forties with COVID-19, enrolled during active disease. CDR3: CAWSVFPGGNQPQHF. For the CDR3, the DNA is TGTGCCTGGAGTGTATTTCCAGGGGGCAATCAGCCCCAGCATTTT.